This TCR beta chain was found in a study of cytomegalovirus exposure and HLA in healthy donors (dated by TCRdb to the late 2010s). For the wider study: An earlier analysis of some 500 of the donors reported roughly 270 Gb of sequence data and roughly 100 million unique TCR beta sequences from some 180 million T cells. Because of strong linkage in the cohort, four or five DR-DQ haplotypes were treated as single units for association and clustering. The study profiled the T cell repertoires of 500 to 800 subjects by immunosequencing and related them to cytomegalovirus serostatus. The genetic ancestry cluster associated with self-reported Caucasian donors included about 81% of the approximately 430 genotyped donors. An earlier analysis of approximately 640 of the donors applied high-throughput TCR beta sequencing to assess whether each TCR beta V gene segment acted as functional or pseudogenic. All discovery cohort repertoires had been generated using a single sequencing platform. The study aimed to test whether signatures of past pathogen exposure could be identified by cataloging public T cell receptors. A later analysis re-examined previously published TCR beta repertoires from roughly 650 donors and added high-resolution HLA genotyping to investigate patterns of TCR occurrence. Typing coverage varied by locus: roughly 620-640 donors for A, B, C, DRB1 and DQB1; roughly 500 for DQA1; about 570 for DPA1; 450 to 480 for DPB1. The study combined high-throughput TCR immunosequencing, statistical association of individual TCRs with disease status, and machine learning to predict cytomegalovirus infection status. Both class I and class II loci were covered by HLA typing, at four-digit resolution. Rather than using new phenotypic data, the later analysis identified candidate immune exposures from TCR beta sequences and from how often those sequences occurred across donors. Among about 400 genotyped donors of the cohort, an average of approximately 220,000 unique TCR beta nucleotide sequences was sequenced per donor, of which 15% to 20% were non-productive. An early release covering over 500 HLA-typed donors comprised around 300 gigabases of sequencing data and approximately 85 million unique TCR sequences. Donor age, sex, ethnicity and CMV serostatus were collected together with the repertoire data. In addition to the first cohort of hundreds of subjects, a separate validation cohort of approximately 110 different subjects was used. Genome-wide SNP genotypes for about 60% of the roughly 700 donors were used in a later genetic analysis, which treated that subset as a discovery cohort. Study-wide findings and limitations: Compared with equally common non-associated chains, HLA-associated TCR beta chains in a later analysis were more clonally expanded and had lower generation probabilities. According to a later analysis, most CMV-associated TCR beta chains appeared to be HLA-restricted, and the HLA associations seemed to be driven largely by CMV exposure. A cluster of highly shared sequence variants was judged likely to be a technical artifact of the sequencing pipeline. Because HLA typing was missing for some donors at each locus, association tests included only the typed subset. When HLA alleles, especially DR and DQ, strongly co-occurred, TCR associations were difficult to assign to individual alleles. Because counts were too low, roughly 16 rarely observed V segments, including chromosome 9 orphons, were left out of the earlier analysis of about 500 of the donors. At a false discovery rate of 0.05, a later analysis linked 15,000 to 20,000 TCR beta sequences to specific HLA alleles. In vitro tests confirmed that a few of the cytomegalovirus-associated TCR beta chains recognize cytomegalovirus antigens. Presence/absence analyses assumed roughly uniform sequencing depth across donors, an assumption that may not hold. Several of the top co-occurrence clusters appeared to be linked to parvovirus B19, influenza, CMV and Epstein-Barr virus, according to a later analysis. The classifier was reported to diagnose cytomegalovirus status with high specificity and sensitivity in both the original cohort and the validation cohort. Correlated functional status among segregating V segments might reflect linkage disequilibrium, but an unknown experimental factor could not be ruled out. Immune exposure information for the cohort was limited to CMV serostatus. The authors suggested that the approach could potentially be extended to other disease states and immunological phenotypes. A total of 150 or so TCR beta chains were listed by the study as associated with cytomegalovirus. Compared with the 666-donor mean, donors in an Asian-associated ancestry cluster had fewer N-insertions in productive TCRs, according to a later genetic analysis. Most TCR sequences were observed very rarely across donors, whereas some public TCRs were present in many individuals. In an earlier analysis of about 540 of the donors, most TCR beta V segments were observed in productive rearrangements about 87% or about 30% of the time, broadly matching IMGT annotations. A later genetic analysis associated a missense DCLRE1C variant with V-gene and J-gene trimming of TCR beta chains, and an independent cohort replicated the association. Some IMGT-functional V segments, including TRBV6-2 and TRBV6-3, could not be distinguished by the 87-base-pair reads and were therefore excluded. A later analysis found that TCR association rates varied across HLA loci, with DRB1 alleles showing the most associated TCRs and HLA-C alleles the fewest. A further reported finding was that TCR beta sequences accurately predicted the HLA-A and HLA-B alleles for most subjects in the first cohort. In this cohort, only TCR beta chains were sequenced, and detectable features were limited by the absence of alpha or paired-chain data.

The CDR3 sequence holds 15 residues, the cysteine and phenylalanine included. Only CDR3 DNA remains: 45 bases, in frame from the first base. V was cut back by 0 bases and J by 0 bases, leaving a gap of 9 bases between them. Reading the germline V gene (reference sequence) gives CDR1 SGHKS and CDR2 YYEKEE. On this clone: The antigen it binds to is not known. No base qualities exist here, and no much larger clone lies one base off it.

The cohort comprised under 700 healthy bone marrow donors. At the time of sampling, every cohort member was nominally healthy, though immune exposures that went unrecorded were likely present. The donor tested CMV seronegative, placing the donor among the 350 or so seronegative members of the cohort. Every donor gave a peripheral blood sample, and the peripheral blood mononuclear cells from that sample were used for TCR beta sequencing. The Qiagen DNeasy Blood Extraction Kit was used to extract genomic DNA from the blood cell samples. The library was prepared using the immunoSEQ multiplex PCR assay. For the multiplex PCR, a mixture combining 60 forward primers for TCR Vbeta segments and 13 reverse primers for TCR Jbeta segments was used. A multiplex PCR assay on genomic DNA amplified the CDR3 region of rearranged TCR beta genes. The amplified TCR beta libraries were sequenced on the Illumina HiSeq System as 87-base-pair reads. Processing in the source paper ran as follows. A later analysis tallied approximately 87 million unique TCR beta chains across the 700 or so repertoires, and approximately 12 million of those chains were shared by two or more donors. Raw reads were error-corrected and collapsed into unique sequences by a nearest-neighbor algorithm in which closely related sequences were merged to remove PCR and sequencing errors. Alignment of CDR3 sequences to IMGT reference sequences was used to assign V, D and J gene segments. For a sequence to be retained, at least a six-nucleotide match to both a V gene segment and a J gene segment was required. A rearrangement counted as productive if the CDR3 had no stop codons and remained in frame with V and J, and every other rearrangement counted as non-productive. Following IMGT convention, CDR3 was defined as the stretch from the second conserved V-encoded cysteine to the conserved J-encoded phenylalanine. The earlier analysis of 450 to 750 of the donors excluded any sequence lacking an unambiguous match to a single V gene segment. An earlier analysis of almost 600 of the donors classified V segments as functional when productive rearrangements were above 56.7% and as segregating when the standard deviation between donors was above 5%. A statistical classification framework was built for diagnosing cytomegalovirus status from the catalog of TCR beta chain sequences. A later analysis assigned V and J genes by comparing TCR nucleotide sequences with IMGT/GENE-DB human TR gene sequences. Using the TCRdist pipeline, a later analysis assigned CDR3 sequences along with most-parsimonious VDJ recombination scenarios. A later analysis defined each TCR beta chain by its CDR3 amino acid sequence plus V-gene family, and excluded reads lacking a unique V-gene family. As a way to deal with suspected cross-contamination and a sequencing artifact, a later analysis dropped roughly 600 nucleotide sequences that were highly shared and had low generation probability. For each public chain, a later analysis derived a clonal expansion index from normalized ranks of inferred template counts within each repertoire. Generation probabilities in a later analysis came from a VDJ recombination model fitted to out-of-frame rearrangements, and those results were checked against IGoR. In a later analysis, hypergeometric tests were used to score TCR-TCR, TCR-HLA and TCR-CMV co-occurrence, with a repertoire-size bias correction applied to TCR pairs. False discovery rates were estimated in a later analysis by permuting HLA or CMV assignments 20 times. In a later analysis, co-occurring TCRs were grouped using DBSCAN, and TCRdist sequence similarity was added for clustering within HLA-allele-positive subsets. Repertoires with fewer than 30,000 or more than 120,000 public chains, plus five repertoires with anomalous nucleotide sharing, were excluded from co-occurrence clustering. Entries here come from immuneACCESS through TCRdb and include only in-frame sequences with V and J called. Some clones fail to appear in such tables; in the studies checked, an unresolved V gene covers under half of the shortfall, and the cause of the remainder is unknown. The V and J calls and clone size were taken over from that table, and D and trimming were inferred from the DNA. This sample is represented by approximately 220,000 clones; roughly 80% of them were singletons. About 3% of the sample lies in the top ten.

Sequenced sample: PBMCs. The sequence links TRBV5-5 to TRBJ1-1, with a tentative D gene TRBD1 over 5 matching bases. The receptor comes from a man aged 30-40 years in good health and CMV-seronegative. The encoded CDR3 is CASSLAQGVNTEAFF. Here is the DNA: TGTGCCAGCAGCTTGGCCCAGGGCGTGAACACTGAAGCTTTCTTT.